This record looks at one T cell receptor beta chain sequence and its context. Its antigen is unknown. Next came a second PCR, run for about 7 to 12 cycles, which used a sample-barcoded 5' primer along with a J-beta primer mix. Carrying 12 random nucleotides, a template-switch adaptor labeled each individual cDNA molecule. TCRdb re-derived calls from the 5' RACE reads in MiXCR, one entry per CDR3 protein. The sample consists of 660,000 or so distinct CDR3 sequences, roughly 58% of them appearing once. The data were taken from a study of blood T cells in healthy people across ages. The study's findings and limits: TCR beta diversity, measured per million T cells, fell in a roughly linear way with age. It was not possible, with unsorted PBMCs, to conclusively compare naive and antigen-experienced cells.

Aged about 6 to 95, donors were systemically healthy Caucasians from Russia. The V and J ends lost 0 bases and 5 bases respectively, with 13 bases between them. Germline V gives CDR1 LGHDT, CDR2 YNNKEL (reference sequence). There are 15 residues in the CDR3. Sequenced input: blood. This chain connects TRBV3-1 to TRBJ2-5; D might be TRBD2 (5 bases). The sequence came from a man aged 55-75 years in good health. CDR3 residues: CASSQEHNRGETQYF. CDR3 coding DNA: TGTGCCAGCAGCCAAGAACATAATAGAGGGGAGACCCAGTACTTC.